The rows below give T cell receptor beta chains drawn from one sample of a study of blood T cell repertoires in COVID-19. Using immunoSEQ multiplex PCR, the repertoire was profiled, and TCRdb retains in-frame clones only, with some absent. This sample has about 120,000 clones, with roughly 87% found just once. The sequencing input was peripheral blood. The source is a woman aged 80 or older with acute or convalescent COVID-19. Each CDR3 is given with its conserved first and last residue. Each record gives: D gene, V gene, clone size, J gene, CDR3 protein, CDR3 DNA. A D gene is named only where the DNA matches it firmly. Clone size is not always given. Where it is, it says once, few, many or a class for expanded clones.

TRBD2	TRBV5-4	-	TRBJ2-3	CASSIRLAGATDTQYF	TGTGCCAGCAGCATACGACTAGCGGGGGCAACAGATACGCAGTATTTT
TRBD2	TRBV27	-	TRBJ2-3	CASTSRGSVTDTQYF	TGTGCCAGCACCTCGCGGGGGAGTGTGACAGATACGCAGTATTTT
TRBD1	TRBV27	-	TRBJ1-1	CASSLNPGQGAGEAFF	TGTGCCAGCAGTTTAAACCCGGGACAGGGGGCCGGTGAAGCTTTCTTT
-	TRBV6-1	-	TRBJ2-1	CASSEKGGGGEQFF	TGTGCCAGCAGTGAAAAGGGGGGGGGCGGTGAGCAGTTCTTC
TRBD1	TRBV7-9	once	TRBJ2-3	CASSIGQGARDTQYF	TGTGCCAGCAGCATAGGACAGGGGGCAAGAGATACGCAGTATTTT
-	TRBV7-9	-	TRBJ1-3	CASSLAPGREAGNTIYF	TGTGCCAGCAGCTTGGCCCCCGGCAGGGAGGCTGGAAACACCATATATTTT
TRBD1	TRBV9	-	TRBJ1-2	CASSRQGAFYTF	TGTGCCAGCAGTAGACAGGGGGCCTTCTACACCTTC
-	TRBV19	few	TRBJ2-2	CASSIGTVNTGELFF	TGTGCCAGTAGTATAGGGACAGTGAACACCGGGGAGCTGTTTTTT
-	TRBV5-1	-	TRBJ2-1	CASQGGRNTYTSYNEQFF	TGCGCCAGCCAGGGGGGCAGAAACACTTACACTTCCTACAATGAGCAGTTCTTC
-	TRBV6-1	once	TRBJ1-2	CASSEVSYGYTF	TGTGCCAGCAGTGAAGTCAGCTATGGCTACACCTTC
-	TRBV5-6	-	TRBJ1-5	CASSLGGVWAVDYQPQHF	TGTGCCAGCAGCCTTGGAGGGGTCTGGGCTGTTGATTATCAGCCCCAGCATTTT
-	TRBV9	-	TRBJ1-2	CASSVAPTDRGYGYTF	TGTGCCAGCAGCGTAGCCCCTACGGATCGCGGATATGGCTACACCTTC
-	TRBV11-2	-	TRBJ2-1	CASSSEGQPNNEQFF	TGTGCCAGCAGCTCCGAGGGCCAACCTAACAATGAGCAGTTCTTC
TRBD2	TRBV4-2	-	TRBJ2-3	CASSQDLAGLTDTQYF	TGTGCCAGCAGCCAAGATTTAGCGGGGCTCACAGATACGCAGTATTTT
TRBD2	TRBV18	-	TRBJ2-1	CASSPTISGGSYNEQFF	TGTGCCAGCTCACCTACAATTAGCGGGGGCTCCTACAATGAGCAGTTCTTC